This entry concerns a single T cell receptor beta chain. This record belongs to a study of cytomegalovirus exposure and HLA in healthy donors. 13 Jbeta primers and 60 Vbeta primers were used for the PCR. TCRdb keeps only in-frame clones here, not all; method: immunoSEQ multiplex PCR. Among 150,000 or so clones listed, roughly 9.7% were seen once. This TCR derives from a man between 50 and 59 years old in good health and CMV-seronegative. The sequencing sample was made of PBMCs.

The CDR3 nucleotides read TGTGCCAGTTTGCGTGCGGGGATCCAAGAGACCCAGTACTTC. It translates to CASLRAGIQETQYF. V and J are TRBV2 and TRBJ2-5; a weak D match, TRBD2 (6 bases). The germline CDR1 and CDR2 sequences are SNHLY and FYNNEI. Deletions cut 9 bases from V and 1 base from J, with 15 bases between. The CDR3 spans 14 residues.